The rows below give T cell receptor beta chains drawn from one sample of a study of graft-versus-host responses after intestinal transplantation. Using immunoSEQ multiplex PCR, the repertoire was profiled, and TCRdb retains in-frame clones only, with some absent. The data contain 15,000 to 20,000 clones, about 40% of them singletons. The sequencing here drew on alloreactive CD4+ T cells from a mixed lymphocyte reaction culture, taken before transplantation. These receptors all come from a human patient who was an organ donor for intestinal transplantation. Each CDR3 is given with its conserved first and last residue. Each record gives: J gene, V gene, clone size, D gene, CDR3 protein, CDR3 DNA. The D gene is left open where the match is weak. Size tells how often a clone was seen (once, few, many) or the class of an expanded clone, and some rows leave it out.

>TRBJ2-1|TRBV7-2|few|TRBD2
CASSPWTSGYNEQFF
TGTGCCAGCAGCCCTTGGACTAGCGGCTACAATGAGCAGTTCTTC
>TRBJ2-3|TRBV5-1|few|TRBD1
CASSAGTGGTDTQYF
TGCGCCAGCAGCGCCGGGACAGGGGGCACAGATACGCAGTATTTT
>TRBJ2-7|TRBV28|few|NA
CASTEGVPFQQYF
TGTGCCAGCACCGAGGGGGTTCCCTTTCAGCAGTACTTC
>TRBJ1-5|TRBV10-3|once|NA
CAISDSNQPQHF
TGTGCCATCAGCGACAGTAATCAGCCCCAGCATTTT
>TRBJ1-1|TRBV2|few|TRBD1
CASRGTGGNTEAFF
TGTGCCAGCAGAGGTACAGGGGGCAACACTGAAGCTTTCTTT
>TRBJ2-3|TRBV7-9|NA|NA
CASSLVGFSGPTDTQYF
TGTGCCAGCAGCTTAGTGGGGTTTAGCGGCCCCACAGATACGCAGTATTTT
>TRBJ2-5|TRBV28|once|TRBD2
CASRLAAQETQYF
TGTGCCAGCAGGCTAGCGGCGCAAGAGACCCAGTACTTC
>TRBJ1-1|TRBV6-4|few|NA
CASSDSKVRDTEAFF
TGTGCCAGCAGTGACTCGAAGGTTAGGGACACTGAAGCTTTCTTT
>TRBJ1-4|TRBV5-1|few|TRBD1
CASSQGTANEKLFF
TGCGCCAGCAGCCAGGGGACAGCGAATGAAAAACTGTTTTTT
>TRBJ1-5|TRBV28|NA|NA
CASSLAHQPQHF
TGTGCCAGCAGTTTGGCCCATCAGCCCCAGCATTTT
>TRBJ2-7|TRBV7-3|NA|NA
CASSYGRTYEQYF
TGTGCCAGCAGCTACGGTAGGACCTACGAGCAGTACTTC
>TRBJ2-7|TRBV11-2|NA|NA
CASSQVQEPAYEQYF
TGTGCCAGCAGCCAAGTGCAGGAGCCCGCTTACGAGCAGTACTTC
>TRBJ2-7|TRBV25-1|NA|NA
CASSVQGTHEQYF
TGTGCCAGCAGTGTACAGGGAACCCACGAGCAGTACTTC
>TRBJ2-7|TRBV10-3|medium-sized|NA
CAIKDSASYEQYF
TGTGCCATCAAGGACAGTGCTTCCTACGAGCAGTACTTC